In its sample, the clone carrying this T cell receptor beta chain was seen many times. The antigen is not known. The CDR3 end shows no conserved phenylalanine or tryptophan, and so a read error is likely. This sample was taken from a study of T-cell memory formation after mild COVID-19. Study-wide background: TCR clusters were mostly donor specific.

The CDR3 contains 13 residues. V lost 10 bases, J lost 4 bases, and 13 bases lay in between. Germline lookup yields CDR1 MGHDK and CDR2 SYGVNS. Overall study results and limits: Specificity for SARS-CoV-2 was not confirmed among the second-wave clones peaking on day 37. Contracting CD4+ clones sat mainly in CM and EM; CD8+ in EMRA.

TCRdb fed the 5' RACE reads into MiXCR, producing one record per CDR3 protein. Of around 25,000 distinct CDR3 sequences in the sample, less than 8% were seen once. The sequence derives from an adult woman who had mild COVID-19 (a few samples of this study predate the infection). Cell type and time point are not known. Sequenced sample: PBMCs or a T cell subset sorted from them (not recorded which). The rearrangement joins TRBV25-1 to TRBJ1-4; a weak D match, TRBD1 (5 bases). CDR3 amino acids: CATSGTGNEKLFL. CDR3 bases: TGTGCCACCTCCGGGACGGGTAATGAAAAACTGTTTCTT.